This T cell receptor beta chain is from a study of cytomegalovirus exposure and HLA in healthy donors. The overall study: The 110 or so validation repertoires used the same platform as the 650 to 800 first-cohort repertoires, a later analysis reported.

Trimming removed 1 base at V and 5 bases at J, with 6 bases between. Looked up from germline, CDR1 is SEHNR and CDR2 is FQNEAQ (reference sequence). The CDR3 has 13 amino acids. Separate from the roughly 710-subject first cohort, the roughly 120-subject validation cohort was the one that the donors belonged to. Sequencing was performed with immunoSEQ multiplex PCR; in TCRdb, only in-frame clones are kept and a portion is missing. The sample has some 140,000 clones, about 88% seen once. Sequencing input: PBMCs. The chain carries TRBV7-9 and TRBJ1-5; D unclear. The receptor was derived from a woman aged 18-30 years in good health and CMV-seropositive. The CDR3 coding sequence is TGTGCCAGCAGCTTAGACAGAGATCAGCCCCAGCATTTT. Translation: CASSLDRDQPQHF.